What follows are 28 T cell receptor beta chains derived from one specimen sequenced in a study of shared clonotypes between healthy human individuals. CD45RO negativity and positive selection for CCR7 defined naive CD8 cells, a population that excluded terminally differentiated effector memory CD45RA+ cells. Profiling relied on immunoSEQ multiplex PCR, and the TCRdb table lists in-frame clones only, not all of them. The data hold around 2.1 million clones, with about 92% observed a single time. Source material: naive CD8+ T cells from PBMCs. The receptor source for this set is a man between 18 and 29 years old in good health. Some clones in this sample may be carry-over from other donors' samples.

This clone occurred a few times. The gene calls are TRBV2 and TRBJ2-7; 7 nucleotides match TRBD2. V shed 7 bases and J 2 bases; nucleotides not matched to a gene: 2. There are 12 residues in the CDR3. The germline V gene encodes CDR1 SNHLY and CDR2 FYNNEI. The CDR3 nucleotides read TGTGCCAGCATCGGGGGGACCTACGAGCAGTACTTC. Translated: CASIGGTYEQYF.

This clone has only a few counts. Other DNA sequences in the sample encode the same CDR3. The J gene is TRBJ1-5, the V gene TRBV27; D perhaps matches TRBD1 (5 bases). Germline CDR1 is MNHEY and CDR2 is SMNVEV (reference sequence). V gave up 5 bases and J gave up 0 bases, with 8 bases separating them. This CDR3 comprises 14 residues. The CDR3 spells CASSVQGSNQPQHF. CDR3 sequence (DNA): TGTGCCAGCAGTGTCCAGGGTAGCAATCAGCCCCAGCATTTT.

The rearrangement joins TRBV5-6 to TRBJ2-7; TRBD1 aligns across 7 bases. CDR1 and CDR2 (germline): SGHDT, YYEEEE. Trimming at V came to 0 bases and at J to 6 bases, leaving 6 bases not matched to a gene. The CDR3 totals 14 residues. The DNA for the CDR3 is TGTGCCAGCAGCTTGGGTACAGGGGTGCGCGAGCAGTACTTC. Protein sequence: CASSLGTGVREQYF.

The chain couples TRBV15 to TRBJ2-7, with D uncertain. Germline V gene data show CDR1 as LNHNV and CDR2 as YYDKDF (reference sequence). V shed 4 bases and J shed 1 base, with 11 bases lying between them. This CDR3 is 14 amino acids long. The DNA for the CDR3 is TGTGCCACCAGCACCCCACGGTGGTCCTACGAGCAGTACTTC. Amino acids: CATSTPRWSYEQYF.

The chain uses TRBV14 and TRBJ2-2; D remains ambiguous. The CDR3 has 20 amino acids. Germline values: CDR1 SGHDN, CDR2 FVKESK. Between the trimmed V and J ends, which lost 4 bases and 2 bases, there was a span of 26 bases. CDR3 region: CASSPIRSKVSQSNTGELFF. The CDR3 DNA follows: TGTGCCAGCAGCCCCATTCGAAGCAAAGTTAGCCAGTCCAACACCGGGGAGCTGTTTTTT.

This chain connects TRBV29-1 to TRBJ2-1; D could derive from TRBD1 or TRBD2 (5 bases each). Germline assignment: CDR1 SQVTM and CDR2 ANQGSEA. Trimming pared 5 bases from V and 6 bases from J, leaving 11 bases between. CDR3 length equals 12 residues. This CDR3 is CSVWGRGNEQFF. The CDR3, as DNA: TGCAGCGTTTGGGGGAGAGGCAATGAGCAGTTCTTC.

Comment on this clone: A read error may account for a junction end that differs from germline. This rearrangement joins TRBV9 to TRBJ2-1; 10 bases are a match to TRBD2. This CDR3 is built from 11 residues. Germline V gives CDR1 SGDLS, CDR2 YYNGEE. The CDR3 DNA reads as TGTGCCAGCAGCGCTAGCGGGAGAGTTGTCTTC. It yields the protein CASSASGRVVF.

Comment on this clone: Relative to the germline gene, one junction end is altered; a read error may explain this. The chain is built from TRBV28 and TRBJ2-7; D gene unclear. CDR1 and CDR2 from the germline V gene are MDHEN and SYDVKM. The CDR3 is made up of 14 amino acids. CDR3 in amino acids: CASSHAPGYYEQHF. The CDR3 DNA reads as TGTGCCAGCAGCCATGCTCCTGGGTATTACGAGCAGCACTTC.

This chain connects TRBV19 to TRBJ2-7, with 10 bases fitting TRBD2. The CDR3 length is 15 residues. The junction had 7 bases not matched to a gene; V was cut back by 3 bases and J by 5 bases. Germline CDR1 reads LNHDA; CDR2 reads SQIVND (reference sequence). The CDR3 sequence is CASSIAAGGPHEQYF. The CDR3 DNA sequence: TGTGCCAGTAGTATTGCAGCGGGAGGGCCACACGAGCAGTACTTC.

The chain's CDR3 is CASSPLTGRRDEQYF. CDR3 DNA sequence: TGTGCCAGCAGTCCACTGACAGGTCGCCGAGACGAGCAGTACTTC. The chain combines TRBV27 with TRBJ2-7, with a tentative D call TRBD1 (6 bases). Germline CDR1 MNHEY, CDR2 SMNVEV (reference sequence). V was clipped by 5 bases and J by 5 bases, with 19 bases between them. The CDR3 has 15 residues.

The chain is built from TRBV15 and TRBJ2-3; 12 bases fit TRBD2. V was pared by 5 bases and J by 5 bases, with 11 bases of the junction left unmatched. From germline, CDR1 is LNHNV and CDR2 YYDKDF (reference sequence). The CDR3 runs 17 residues. DNA of the CDR3: TGTGCCACCAGCCTATGGCCTAGCGGGAGGGTGGGAGATACGCAGTATTTT. Translating it yields CATSLWPSGRVGDTQYF.

This chain joins TRBV28 and TRBJ1-5; possibly TRBD1 for D (6 bases). Germline CDR1 MDHEN, CDR2 SYDVKM. The CDR3 extends over 15 amino acids. V lost 5 bases and J 10 bases, leaving 21 bases between the germline ends. The CDR3 region has the DNA TGTGCCAGCAGTACTCCGGGACACCCCTTCTTACCCCAGCATTTT. It is translated as CASSTPGHPFLPQHF.

This clone was picked up one time. This chain joins TRBV6-1 and TRBJ2-1, with D maybe TRBD1 (6 bases). The CDR3 runs to 16 residues. CDR1 and CDR2 from the germline V gene are MNHNS and SASEGT. The V and J ends lost 2 bases and 4 bases respectively, with 15 bases between them. CDR3 nucleotide sequence: TGTGCCAGCAGTGAACTGATAGGGGGTGGGTACAATGAGCAGTTCTTC. This codes for CASSELIGGGYNEQFF.

With respect to this clone: Other DNA sequences from this sample encode an identical CDR3 as well. The rearrangement links TRBV9 to TRBJ2-7; D gene ambiguous. The germline V gene encodes CDR1 SGDLS and CDR2 YYNGEE. The germline V and J ends were trimmed by 4 bases and 0 bases, with 8 bases remaining between them. This CDR3 has 13 amino acids. The DNA of the CDR3 is TGTGCCAGCAGCCCCCACGGCTCCTACGAGCAGTACTTC. As protein: CASSPHGSYEQYF. Full variable domain (outside the CDR3, taken from reference TRBV9 and TRBJ2-7): DSGVTQTPKHLITATGQRVTLRCSPRSGDLSVYWYQQSLDQGLQFLIQYYNGEERAKGNILERFSAQQFPDLHSELNLSSLELGDSALYFCASSPHGSYEQYFGPGTRLTVT.

The chain couples TRBV29-1 to TRBJ1-2; TRBD1 is a possible D gene (6 bases). From germline, CDR1 is SQVTM and CDR2 ANQGSEA. Deletions cut 0 bases from V and 8 bases from J, with 19 bases between. This CDR3 has 15 amino acids. In nucleotides, the CDR3 is TGCAGCGTTGAAGACGATAAAGGGGGAGGTTGGGGCTACACCTTC. Translation: CSVEDDKGGGWGYTF. Looking up the rest from reference TRBV29-1 and TRBJ1-2 gives the full variable domain: SAVISQKPSRDICQRGTSLTIQCQVDSQVTMMFWYRQQPGQSLTLIATANQGSEATYESGFVIDKFPISRPNLTFSTLTVSNMSPEDSSIYLCSVEDDKGGGWGYTFGSGTRLTVV.

The CDR3: CASSHNQGTQETQYF. The CDR3, as DNA: TGTGCCAGCAGCCACAATCAGGGGACCCAAGAGACCCAGTACTTC. The rearrangement joins TRBV7-9 to TRBJ2-5; the D gene is possibly TRBD1 (6 bases). The CDR3 has 15 amino acids. V was cut by 5 bases and J by 1 base, with 14 bases left in between. The germline gives CDR1 SEHNR, CDR2 FQNEAQ (reference sequence).

This chain links TRBV27 with TRBJ2-7; D is possibly TRBD2 (5 bases). CDR3 length: 11 residues. Trimming took 2 bases from V and 9 from J, leaving 8 bases between them. Germline V gene lookup returns CDR1 MNHEY and CDR2 SMNVEV (reference sequence). Here the CDR3 reads CASSLGGGQYF. In DNA form, the CDR3 reads TGTGCCAGCAGTTTAGGAGGCGGGCAGTACTTC.

This chain joins TRBV4-1 and TRBJ2-2; possible D gene TRBD1, 6 bases. Trimming left V 3 bases short and J 5 bases short, with 10 bases between. Germline V lookup: CDR1 MGHRA, CDR2 YSYEKL. The length of the CDR3 is 14 residues. DNA for the CDR3: TGCGCCAGCAGCCAGCAGGGGTGGACCGGGGAGCTGTTTTTT. This translates into CASSQQGWTGELFF.

This clone was seen once. This chain links TRBV27 with TRBJ2-7, with D perhaps TRBD1 (6 bases). V was cut by 0 bases and J by 3 bases, with 12 bases left in between. Germline-derived CDR1 and CDR2 are MNHEY and SMNVEV (reference sequence). The CDR3 runs to 15 residues. The CDR3 bases are TGTGCCAGCAGTTTATCGGACAGCAGCTTCTACGAGCAGTACTTC. Residues: CASSLSDSSFYEQYF.

The chain combines TRBV4-2 with TRBJ2-7; possibly TRBD1 for D (6 bases). V was trimmed by 0 bases and J by 5 bases, leaving 11 bases between them. Germline CDR1 reads LGHNA; CDR2 reads YNFKEQ. This CDR3 is built from 14 residues. The CDR3 DNA reads as TGTGCCAGCAGCCAAGATGGCAGGACAGACGAGCAGTACTTC. Translated, it gives CASSQDGRTDEQYF.

V usage is TRBV5-1 and J usage is TRBJ2-1; D not certain. The CDR3 length is 15 residues. CDR1 and CDR2 (germline): SGHRS, YFSETQ. V lost 3 bases to trimming and J lost 3 bases, with 13 bases between them. CDR3 sequence (DNA): TGCGCCAGCAGCTGGCCCGGACGGATCTACAATGAGCAGTTCTTC. This gives the protein CASSWPGRIYNEQFF. The full variable domain, its missing parts supplied by reference TRBV5-1 and TRBJ2-1, is KAGVTQTPRYLIKTRGQQVTLSCSPISGHRSVSWYQQTPGQGLQFLFEYFSETQRNKGNFPGRFSGRQFSNSRSEMNVSTLELGDSALYLCASSWPGRIYNEQFFGPGTRLTVL.

V is TRBV27 and J is TRBJ2-3; 9 nucleotides agree with TRBD2. From germline, CDR1 is MNHEY and CDR2 SMNVEV (reference sequence). There are 17 residues in the CDR3. V was clipped by 1 base and J by 4 bases; unmatched bases: 9. The CDR3 bases are TGTGCCAGCAGTTTATATTTTAGCGGGAGTCAGGCAGATACGCAGTATTTT. Its protein product is CASSLYFSGSQADTQYF.

The chain uses TRBV5-6 and TRBJ2-7; TRBD1 matches 8 bases. V dropped 1 base and J dropped 3; count of bases not matched to a gene: 3. Germline CDR1 reads SGHDT; CDR2 reads YYEEEE. The CDR3 has 14 amino acids. CDR3 loop: CASSLWDRIYEQYF. The CDR3 DNA follows: TGTGCCAGCAGCTTGTGGGACAGGATCTACGAGCAGTACTTC. Complete variable domain (other parts from reference TRBV5-6 and TRBJ2-7): DAGVTQSPTHLIKTRGQQVTLRCSPKSGHDTVSWYQQALGQGPQFIFQYYEEEERQRGNFPDRFSGHQFPNYSSELNVNALLLGDSALYLCASSLWDRIYEQYFGPGTRLTVT.

The chain carries TRBV4-3 and TRBJ2-7, with D unclear. This CDR3 contains 16 residues. V lost 0 bases and J lost 2, with 14 bases in between. The germline CDR1 and CDR2 sequences are LGHNA and YSLEER. The CDR3 nucleotides read TGCGCCAGCAGCCAAGACCGATCTACAGCAACCTACGAGCAGTACTTC. Encoded protein: CASSQDRSTATYEQYF.

The genes are TRBV11-2 and TRBJ2-1; 9 bases match TRBD1. The CDR3 runs to 16 residues. The junction had 7 bases not matched to a gene; V was cut back by 3 bases and J by 4 bases. The germline CDR1 and CDR2 sequences are SGHAT and FQNNGV. CDR3 amino acids: CASSFAGQGQYNEQFF. The CDR3 bases are TGTGCCAGCAGCTTTGCCGGACAGGGGCAGTACAATGAGCAGTTCTTC. Variable domain in full (rest from reference TRBV11-2 and TRBJ2-1): EAGVAQSPRYKIIEKRQSVAFWCNPISGHATLYWYQQILGQGPKLLIQFQNNGVVDDSQLPKDRFSAERLKGVDSTLKIQPAKLEDSAVYLCASSFAGQGQYNEQFFGPGTRLTVL.

The chain links TRBV10-3 to TRBJ2-2, with no clear D. V was trimmed by 3 bases and J by 7 bases, leaving 6 bases between them. The V gene's germline CDR1 is ENHRY and CDR2 SYGVKD. The CDR3 spans 12 residues. The CDR3, as DNA: TGTGCCATCAGTGAAAGGGACGGGGAGCTGTTTTTT. Translated, it gives CAISERDGELFF.

The chain couples TRBV19 to TRBJ1-4, with 8 bases aligning to TRBD1. The CDR3 has 16 residues. With V trimmed by 3 bases and J by 0 bases, 3 bases remained unmatched. Germline CDR1 reads LNHDA; CDR2 reads SQIVND (reference sequence). The CDR3 protein is CASSMGRGPTNEKLFF. The CDR3 DNA is TGTGCCAGTAGTATGGGCAGGGGGCCAACTAATGAAAAACTGTTTTTT.

The rearrangement uses TRBV9 and TRBJ2-1; maybe TRBD1 (6 bases). The CDR3 has 16 residues. V lost 4 bases and J 6 bases, leaving 20 bases between the germline ends. CDR1 SGDLS and CDR2 YYNGEE come from the germline V gene. CDR3 in amino acids: CASSSQNRVLGNEQFF. CDR3 bases: TGTGCCAGCAGCTCACAAAACAGGGTACTGGGCAATGAGCAGTTCTTC.